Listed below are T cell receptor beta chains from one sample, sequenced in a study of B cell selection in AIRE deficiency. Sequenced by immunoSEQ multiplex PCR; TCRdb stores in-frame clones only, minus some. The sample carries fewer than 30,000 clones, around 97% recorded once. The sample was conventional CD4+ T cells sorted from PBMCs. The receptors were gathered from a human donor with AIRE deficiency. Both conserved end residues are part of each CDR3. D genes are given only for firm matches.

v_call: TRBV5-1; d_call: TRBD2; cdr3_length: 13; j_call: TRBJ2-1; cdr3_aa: CASSPLAGDTQFF
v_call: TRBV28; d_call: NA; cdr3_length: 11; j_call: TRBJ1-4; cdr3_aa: CASSFSEKLFF
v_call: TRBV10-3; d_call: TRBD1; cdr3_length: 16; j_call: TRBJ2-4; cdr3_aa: CAISTIKGAAKNIQYF
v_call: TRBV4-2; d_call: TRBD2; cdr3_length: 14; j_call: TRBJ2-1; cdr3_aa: CASSLTSGNNEQFF
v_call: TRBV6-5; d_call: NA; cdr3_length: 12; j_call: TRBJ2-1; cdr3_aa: CASSPPDNEQFF
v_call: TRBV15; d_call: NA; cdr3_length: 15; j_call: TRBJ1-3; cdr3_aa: CATPPRQLSGNTIYF
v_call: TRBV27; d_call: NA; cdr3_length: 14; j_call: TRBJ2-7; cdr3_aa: CASGFQDRAYEQYF
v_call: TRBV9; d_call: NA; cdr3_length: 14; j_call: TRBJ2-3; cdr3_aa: CASSVGMGTDTQYF
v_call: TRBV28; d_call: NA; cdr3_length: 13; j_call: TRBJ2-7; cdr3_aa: CASFRSGTPGPYF
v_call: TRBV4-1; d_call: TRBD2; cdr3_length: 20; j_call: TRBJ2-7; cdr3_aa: CASSQDSGLAGPPPLYEQYF
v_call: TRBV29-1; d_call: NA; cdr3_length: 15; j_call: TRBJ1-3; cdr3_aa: CSVESDRGSGNTIYF
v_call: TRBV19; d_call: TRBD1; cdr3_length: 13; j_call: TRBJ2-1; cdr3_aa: CASRQGAGNEQFF
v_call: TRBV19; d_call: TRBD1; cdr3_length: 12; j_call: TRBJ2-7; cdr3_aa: CASGQALYEQYF
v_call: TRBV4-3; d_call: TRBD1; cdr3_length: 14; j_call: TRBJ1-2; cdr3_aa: CASSQAQGAGGYTF
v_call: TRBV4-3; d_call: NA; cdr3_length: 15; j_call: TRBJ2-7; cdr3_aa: CASSRSGPTPDEQYF
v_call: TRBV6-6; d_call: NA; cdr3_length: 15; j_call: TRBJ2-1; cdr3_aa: CASSYDGGSYNEQFF
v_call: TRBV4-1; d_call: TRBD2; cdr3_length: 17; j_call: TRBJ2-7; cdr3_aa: CASSQDKGLAVTYEQYF
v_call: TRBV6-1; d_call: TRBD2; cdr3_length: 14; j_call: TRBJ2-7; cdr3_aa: CASNRLAGSYEQYF
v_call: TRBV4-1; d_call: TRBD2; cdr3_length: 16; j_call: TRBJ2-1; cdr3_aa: CASSPGLAGAIGEQFF
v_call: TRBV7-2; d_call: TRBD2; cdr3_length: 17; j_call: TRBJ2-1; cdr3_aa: CASSPMVLAGGYNEQFF
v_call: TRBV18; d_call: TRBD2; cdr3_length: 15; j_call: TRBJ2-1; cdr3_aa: CASSLTSGSETEQFF
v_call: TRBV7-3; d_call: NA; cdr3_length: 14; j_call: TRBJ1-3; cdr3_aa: CASSLAGPGNTIYF
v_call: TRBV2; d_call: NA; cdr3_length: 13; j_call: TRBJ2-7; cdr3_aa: CASSRLATYEQYF
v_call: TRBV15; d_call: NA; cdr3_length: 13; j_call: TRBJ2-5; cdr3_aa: CATSRDRTPTQYF
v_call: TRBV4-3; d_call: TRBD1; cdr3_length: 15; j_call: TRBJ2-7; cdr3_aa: CASSHSTGTSYEQYF
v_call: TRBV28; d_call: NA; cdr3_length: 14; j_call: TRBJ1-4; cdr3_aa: CASTVRGREGKLFF
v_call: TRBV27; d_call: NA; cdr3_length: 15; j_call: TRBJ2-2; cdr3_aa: CASSFMGMNTGELFF
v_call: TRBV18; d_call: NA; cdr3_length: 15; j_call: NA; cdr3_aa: CASSLRQASSYEQYF
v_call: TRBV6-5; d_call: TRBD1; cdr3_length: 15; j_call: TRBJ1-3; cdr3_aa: CASSYTGQGGNTIYF
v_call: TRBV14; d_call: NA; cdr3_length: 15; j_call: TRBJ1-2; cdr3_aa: CASSYDQGRPYGYTF
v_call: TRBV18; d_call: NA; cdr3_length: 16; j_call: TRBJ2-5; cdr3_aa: CASSPSGSARLETQYF
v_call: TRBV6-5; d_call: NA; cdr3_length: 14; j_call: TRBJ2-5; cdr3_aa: CASRNWQHEETQYF
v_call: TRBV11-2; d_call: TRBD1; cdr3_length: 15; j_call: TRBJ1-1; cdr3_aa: CASSLARDRVTEAFF
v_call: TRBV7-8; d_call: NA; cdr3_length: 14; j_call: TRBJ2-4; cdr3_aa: CASSLGTSRNIQYF
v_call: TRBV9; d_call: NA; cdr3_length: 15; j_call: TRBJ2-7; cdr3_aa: CASSGAGGADYEQYF
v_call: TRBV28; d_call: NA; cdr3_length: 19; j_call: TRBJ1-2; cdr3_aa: CASSSQSYGLSTLNYGYTF
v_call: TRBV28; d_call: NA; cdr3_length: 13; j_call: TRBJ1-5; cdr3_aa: CASGKVGNQPQHF
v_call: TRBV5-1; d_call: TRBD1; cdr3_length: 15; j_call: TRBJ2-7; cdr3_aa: CASSLEGTGAYEQYF
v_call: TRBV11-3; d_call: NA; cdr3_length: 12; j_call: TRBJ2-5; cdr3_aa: CASSLLGETQYF
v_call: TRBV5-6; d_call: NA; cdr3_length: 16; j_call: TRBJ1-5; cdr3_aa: CASSANTGLSNQPQHF
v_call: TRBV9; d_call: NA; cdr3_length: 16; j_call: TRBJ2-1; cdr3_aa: CASNGTWELRKDEQFF
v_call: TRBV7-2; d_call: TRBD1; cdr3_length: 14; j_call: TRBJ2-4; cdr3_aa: CASSSTGTWDIQYF
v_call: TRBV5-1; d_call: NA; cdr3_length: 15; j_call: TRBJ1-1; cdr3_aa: CASSSYGTANTEAFF
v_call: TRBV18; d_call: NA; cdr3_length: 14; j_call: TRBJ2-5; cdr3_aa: CASSPGTLQETQYF
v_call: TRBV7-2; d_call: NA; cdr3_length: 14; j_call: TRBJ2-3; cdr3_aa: CASSLAMAGDTQYF
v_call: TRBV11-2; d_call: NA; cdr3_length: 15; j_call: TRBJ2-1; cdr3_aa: CASSPQRALYNEQFF
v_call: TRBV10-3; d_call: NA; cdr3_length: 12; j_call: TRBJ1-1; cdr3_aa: CAISHSNTEAFF
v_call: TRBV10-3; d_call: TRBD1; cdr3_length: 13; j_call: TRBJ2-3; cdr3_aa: CASGTGGADTQYF